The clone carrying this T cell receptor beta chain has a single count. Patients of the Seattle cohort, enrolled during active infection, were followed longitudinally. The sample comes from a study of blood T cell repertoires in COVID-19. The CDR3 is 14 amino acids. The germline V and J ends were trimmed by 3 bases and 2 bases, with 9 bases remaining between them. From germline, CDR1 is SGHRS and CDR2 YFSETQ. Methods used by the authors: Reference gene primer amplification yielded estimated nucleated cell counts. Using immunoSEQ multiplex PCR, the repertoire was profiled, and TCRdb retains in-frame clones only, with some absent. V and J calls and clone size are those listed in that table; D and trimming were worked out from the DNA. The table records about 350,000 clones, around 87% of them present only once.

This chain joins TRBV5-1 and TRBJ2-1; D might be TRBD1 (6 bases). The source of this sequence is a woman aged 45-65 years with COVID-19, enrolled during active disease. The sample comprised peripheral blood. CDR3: CASSSDSTYNEQFF. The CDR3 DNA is TGCGCCAGCAGCTCGGACAGTACCTACAATGAGCAGTTCTTC.